This entry lists 5 T cell receptor beta chains sequenced from one sample in a study of cytomegalovirus exposure and HLA in healthy donors. The method was immunoSEQ multiplex PCR; TCRdb's version includes in-frame clones alone and lacks a portion of them. The data show fewer than 200,000 clones, 85% to 90% seen once. The sample taken for sequencing was PBMCs. These receptors all stem from a woman aged 18-30 years in good health and CMV-seropositive.

Concerning this clone itself: An end of the junction differs from the germline gene, which may be a read error. The chain couples TRBV7-7 to TRBJ2-5; D is uncertain. CDR1 is SSHAT, CDR2 FNYEAQ, per germline (reference sequence). This CDR3 has 13 residues. The CDR3 sequence is CASSLWQQETQYF. Here the CDR3 DNA reads TGTGCTAGCAGCTTGTGGCAGCAAGAGACCCAGTACTTC.

This sequence joins TRBV25-1 and TRBJ2-7; the D gene is possibly TRBD1 (6 bases). CDR3 size: 11 residues. Trimming took off 7 bases at V and 6 bases at J, with 10 bases between the two ends. Germline V lookup: CDR1 MGHDK, CDR2 SYGVNS. The CDR3 DNA sequence: TGTGCCAGCACCAGGGGCAGCGAGCAGTACTTC. Translated: CASTRGSEQYF.

The CDR3 reads CAISSLATEAFF. As DNA, the CDR3 is TGTGCCATCAGTTCTTTAGCCACTGAAGCTTTCTTT. V usage is TRBV10-3 and J usage is TRBJ1-1; D unclear. V lost 5 bases and J lost 4, with 8 bases in between. This CDR3 spans 12 amino acids. Germline V gene lookup returns CDR1 ENHRY and CDR2 SYGVKD.

The V call is TRBV6-6, the J call TRBJ2-7, with 11 bases that match TRBD1. V was clipped by 0 bases and J by 3 bases; unmatched bases: 1. This CDR3 spans 15 amino acids. Germline V gives CDR1 MNHNY, CDR2 SVGAGI (reference sequence). The CDR3 spells CASSYSGTGGYEQYF. As DNA, the CDR3 is TGTGCCAGCAGTTACTCTGGGACAGGGGGCTACGAGCAGTACTTC.

The chain has TRBV10-3 and TRBJ2-2; 8 bases map to TRBD2. Germline V lookup: CDR1 ENHRY, CDR2 SYGVKD. Losses at the gene ends were 6 bases for V and 5 bases for J; bases not matched to a gene: 11. The CDR3 spans 16 residues. The chain's CDR3 is CAIRPFQRERTGELFF. The CDR3, as DNA: TGTGCCATCAGACCCTTCCAGCGGGAGAGGACCGGGGAGCTGTTTTTT.